This TCR beta chain was documented in a study of T-cell reconstitution after alpha-beta-depleted transplantation in children (TCRdb year 2016). General notes on the study: T-cell immune reconstitution after TCRalphabeta/CD19-depleted allogeneic hematopoietic cell transplantation in children was quantitatively tracked in the study by means of TCR repertoire profiling. Beyond this particular receptor, the publication reports: In some patients, high TCRbeta diversity at day 60 was attributed to recipient T cells and intrathymic progenitors that had survived conditioning. Hyperexpanded clone frequencies declined over subsequent months; after one year, T-cell counts and TCRbeta diversity were mostly attributed to newly produced T cells. The apparently early alphabetaT-cell count recovery about two months after transplant was reportedly dependent on only several hundred rapidly expanded clones derived from non-depleted graft cells.

Sample treatment or condition, as interpreted from the label and publication: allogeneic hematopoietic cell transplantation with graft depleted of TCRalphabeta T cells and CD19 B cells. The children who served as transplant recipients had been given grafts of TCRalphabeta/CD19-depleted allogeneic hematopoietic cells. The trim is 3 bases for V and 6 bases for J, with a gap of 8 bases between the germline ends. CDR3 length: 13 amino acids, cysteine to phenylalanine. Only the CDR3 DNA stays, 39 bases, in frame from base 1. A few counts support this clonotype. Its antigen remains unidentified. The input lacks base qualities; no much larger clone sits a single base away. The library came from PCR. Reads for this sample came from an Illumina HiSeq 2500. TCR libraries were prepared with molecular barcoding, using unique molecular identifiers to normalize TCRbeta repertoire quantification. TCRdb handled the public reads itself, with Q25 trimming in fastp and clone calling in MiXCR, and kept productive beta chains. Entries are consolidated by CDR3 protein sequence, retaining the most common genes and DNA. This sample is represented by about 78,000 distinct CDR3 sequences; 11% to 15% of them were singletons. The ten top clones hold around a quarter of the sample.

The receptor was derived from a male patient aged 2-15 years who had a stem cell transplant for acute lymphoblastic leukemia, so the T cells may come from the graft donor. The material sequenced was PBMCs, mostly from graft donor cells, taken 180 days after TCRalphabeta/CD19-depleted stem cell transplant. The sequence is built from TRBV12-3 or TRBV12-4 and TRBJ2-2; TRBD1 is possibly the D segment (5 matching bases). The CDR3 loop reads CASSFGRAGELFF. The bases are TGTGCCAGCAGTTTTGGCAGGGCCGGGGAGCTGTTTTTT.